This is a list of T cell receptor beta chains from one sample in a study of cytomegalovirus exposure and HLA in healthy donors. Using immunoSEQ multiplex PCR, the repertoire was profiled, and TCRdb retains in-frame clones only, with some absent. The table lists about 120,000 clones, 75% to 85% of them singletons. Sequencing was carried out using PBMCs. The receptors here all came from a woman aged 45 to 65 in good health and CMV-seropositive. CDR3s include the opening cysteine and the closing phenylalanine or tryptophan. D genes are given only for firm matches. Size tells how often a clone was seen (once, few, many) or the class of an expanded clone, and some rows leave it out.

>TRBJ1-2|15|-|TRBV18|-
TGTGCCAGCTCACCACCACAGGGCACAGGCTATGGCTACACCTTC
CASSPPQGTGYGYTF
>TRBJ1-2|15|-|TRBV4-2|TRBD1
TGTGCCAGCAGCCAACCCGGGACAGGGGGCTATGGCTACACCTTC
CASSQPGTGGYGYTF
>TRBJ1-5|14|-|TRBV9|-
TGTGCCAGCAGCGTCGGACAGCACAATCAGCCCCAGCATTTT
CASSVGQHNQPQHF
>TRBJ1-1|13|-|TRBV10-3|-
TGTGCCATCAGACATAACGAGAACACTGAAGCTTTCTTT
CAIRHNENTEAFF
>TRBJ1-3|16|-|TRBV5-1|TRBD1
TGCGCCAGCAGCTTGGCGGGACAGGGTACTGGAAACACCATATATTTT
CASSLAGQGTGNTIYF
>TRBJ1-1|15|-|TRBV7-8|-
TGTGCCAGCAGCTGGTCCGGTCGAACAGTCTCCGAAGCTTTCTTT
CASSWSGRTVSEAFF
>TRBJ2-7|13|once|TRBV5-5|-
TGTGCCAGCAGCTTCATACGCGCCTACGAGCAGTACTTC
CASSFIRAYEQYF
>TRBJ1-2|14|-|TRBV6-5|TRBD1
TGTGCCAGTCACCCCGGGACAGCTAACTATGGCTACACCTTC
CASHPGTANYGYTF
>TRBJ2-3|14|-|TRBV29-1|TRBD1
TGCAGCGTTGAAGGGGGGACAGGGGCAGATACGCAGTATTTT
CSVEGGTGADTQYF
>TRBJ1-2|13|-|TRBV2|-
TGTGCCAGCAGTGAAGCGTCCGTGTATGGCTACACCTTC
CASSEASVYGYTF
>TRBJ2-7|16|-|TRBV5-5|TRBD1
TGTGCCAGCAGCTTAACGGGACAGGGTGGCCCCTACGAGCAGTACTTC
CASSLTGQGGPYEQYF
>TRBJ1-3|16|-|TRBV7-6|-
TGTGCCAGCAGCTTTAATCGGGATAGCTCTGGAAACACCATATATTTT
CASSFNRDSSGNTIYF
>TRBJ2-5|15|-|TRBV19|TRBD1
TGTGCCAGTAGTCCAGACAGGGCGGGTCAAGAGACCCAGTACTTC
CASSPDRAGQETQYF
>TRBJ2-7|14|-|TRBV29-1|TRBD2
TGCAGCGTTGGCCATAGCGGGAGAGGTGCCGAGCAGTACTTC
CSVGHSGRGAEQYF
>TRBJ2-7|14|few|TRBV4-1|-
TGCGCCAGCAGCCAAGGATGGCTTTTGGACGAGCAGTACTTC
CASSQGWLLDEQYF
>TRBJ1-1|14|-|TRBV6-6|TRBD1
TGTGCCAGCAGTAACGGACAGGTCAACACTGAAGCTTTCTTT
CASSNGQVNTEAFF
>TRBJ1-1|13|-|TRBV18|-
TGTGCCAGCTCACGGGGGGAGAACACTGAAGCTTTCTTT
CASSRGENTEAFF
>TRBJ2-7|17|-|TRBV4-1|TRBD1
TGCGCCAGCAGCCAAGTGGGGCCGGGACAGGGGTCCTACGAGCAGTACTTC
CASSQVGPGQGSYEQYF
>TRBJ1-2|16|-|TRBV30|TRBD1
TGTGCCTGGAGCCGAATCTCAGGGGGCCCTTTCTATGGCTACACCTTC
CAWSRISGGPFYGYTF
>TRBJ2-3|14|-|TRBV6-4|TRBD2
TGTGCCAGCAGTGACGGCGGGAGGTGGTATACGCAGTATTTT
CASSDGGRWYTQYF
>TRBJ2-1|15|-|TRBV2|TRBD2
TGTGCCAGCAGTGAACCAGCGGGGGAATACAATGAGCAGTTCTTC
CASSEPAGEYNEQFF
>TRBJ1-1|15|few|TRBV5-8|-
TGTGCCAGCAGCCGGGAAACAGGGTGGCACACTGAAGCTTTCTTT
CASSRETGWHTEAFF
>TRBJ2-1|14|-|TRBV9|-
TGTGCCAGCAGCGTAGGGAGGGGGGGGAATGAGCAGTTCTTC
CASSVGRGGNEQFF